The 16 T cell receptor beta chains in this list originate from one sample, sequenced in a study of blood T cell repertoires in COVID-19. Measured with immunoSEQ multiplex PCR; TCRdb has only the in-frame clones, and not every one. Of over 75,000 clones in the sample, 80% to 90% were seen once. Sequencing was performed on peripheral blood. The origin of the receptors is a human donor with COVID-19, enrolled during active disease. The donor label of this sample is uncertain.

This clone was seen just once. The rearrangement joins TRBV2 to TRBJ1-1; D unresolved. CDR1 and CDR2 (germline): SNHLY, FYNNEI. V shed 2 bases and J shed 8 bases, with 12 bases lying between them. The CDR3 runs to 13 residues. CDR3 bases: TGTGCCAGCAGTGAAATCCCTCCTTCCGAAGCTTTCTTT. It specifies CASSEIPPSEAFF.

CDR3 coding DNA: TGTGCCAGCAGTTTGGGGGACAGTGAAGCTTTCTTT. Amino acids: CASSLGDSEAFF. The chain recombines TRBV27 with TRBJ1-1; 7 positions match TRBD1. The CDR3 totals 12 residues. V shed 3 bases and J 7 bases; nucleotides not matched to a gene: 2. From germline, CDR1 is MNHEY and CDR2 SMNVEV (reference sequence).

The chain couples TRBV18 to TRBJ2-2; 11 positions agree with TRBD2. Losses at the gene ends were 6 bases for V and 6 bases for J; bases not matched to a gene: 12. This CDR3 is built from 17 residues. Germline V CDR1 and CDR2: KGHSH, LQKENI. CDR3: CASSLKSLAGEAGELFF. As DNA, the CDR3 is TGTGCCAGCTCCCTGAAGTCACTAGCGGGAGAAGCCGGGGAGCTGTTTTTT.

The V and J genes are TRBV9 and TRBJ2-7; perhaps TRBD1 as D (5 bases). The ends were cut back, 4 bases at V and 3 bases at J, with 14 bases in the middle. This CDR3 comprises 14 residues. CDR1 and CDR2 from the germline V gene are SGDLS and YYNGEE. The chain's CDR3 is CASSPGGQGYEQYF. CDR3 coding DNA: TGTGCCAGCAGCCCAGGTGGGCAGGGCTACGAGCAGTACTTC.

In this sample, this clone turned up a few times. The chain combines TRBV4-2 with TRBJ2-1, with D unclear. CDR3 length: 13 residues. The germline V gene encodes CDR1 LGHNA and CDR2 YNFKEQ. With 1 base removed from V and 7 bases from J, the gap between germline ends came to 8 bases. The CDR3 protein is CASSQGFQNEQFF. The CDR3 DNA reads TGTGCCAGCAGCCAAGGTTTTCAGAATGAGCAGTTCTTC.

J is TRBJ2-1 and V is TRBV5-6; D not certain. Per germline, CDR1 SGHDT and CDR2 YYEEEE. CDR3 size: 14 residues. V shed 0 bases and J shed 6 bases, with 10 bases lying between them. CDR3 nucleotide sequence: TGTGCCAGCAGCTTGGACGGTAGTATCAATGAGCAGTTCTTC. Translation: CASSLDGSINEQFF.

The rearrangement joins TRBV5-1 to TRBJ1-1; 7 bases line up with TRBD1. Per germline, CDR1 SGHRS and CDR2 YFSETQ. The CDR3 covers 16 residues. V dropped 2 bases and J dropped 1; count of bases not matched to a gene: 8. The CDR3 here is CASSLQGSARNTEAFF. CDR3 DNA: TGCGCCAGCAGCTTACAGGGGTCAGCGAGGAACACTGAAGCTTTCTTT.

The rearrangement joins TRBV9 to TRBJ2-1; 8 bases are shared with TRBD2. Germline CDR1 SGDLS, CDR2 YYNGEE. The J segment lost 3 bases and the V segment lost 0 bases, leaving 2 bases of the junction unmatched. The CDR3 contains 15 residues. The CDR3 region is CASSVGAGGYNEQFF. CDR3 DNA: TGTGCCAGCAGCGTAGGCGCGGGAGGCTACAATGAGCAGTTCTTC.

V and J are TRBV6-5 and TRBJ2-5; a weak D match, TRBD2 (5 bases). V was trimmed by 0 bases and J by 1 base, leaving 9 bases between them. The CDR3 runs 15 residues. Germline V gene sequence: CDR1 MNHEY, CDR2 SVGAGI. In DNA form, the CDR3 reads TGTGCCAGCAGTTACTCTAGGACTCGCCAAGAGACCCAGTACTTC. Translation gives CASSYSRTRQETQYF.

This chain links TRBV19 with TRBJ1-1; 8 bases fit TRBD1. The CDR3 length is 17 residues. V dropped 0 bases and J dropped 2; count of bases not matched to a gene: 8. Per germline, CDR1 LNHDA and CDR2 SQIVND (reference sequence). The DNA of the CDR3 is TGTGCCAGTAGTATAGATGGACAGGGCTGGATTAACACTGAAGCTTTCTTT. This translates into CASSIDGQGWINTEAFF.

The chain carries TRBV9 and TRBJ2-2; D is undetermined. The CDR3 is 12 residues long. Trimming took 4 bases from V and 8 from J, leaving 9 bases between them. The V gene's germline CDR1 is SGDLS and CDR2 YYNGEE. The CDR3 is CASSPRRGELFF. CDR3 sequence (DNA): TGTGCCAGCAGCCCCCGGCGGGGGGAGCTGTTTTTT.

This clone has only a few counts. The V call is TRBV2, the J call TRBJ2-7, with 8 bases fitting TRBD1. J lost 0 bases, V lost 7 bases, and 8 bases had no gene match. Per germline, CDR1 SNHLY and CDR2 FYNNEI. CDR3 length equals 15 residues. The CDR3 sequence: CASIPDRGNSYEQYF. CDR3 bases: TGTGCCAGCATTCCTGACAGGGGCAACTCCTACGAGCAGTACTTC.

The chain carries TRBV5-1 and TRBJ2-2; D not resolved. CDR3 size: 15 residues. Germline V gene sequence: CDR1 SGHRS, CDR2 YFSETQ. V dropped 0 bases and J dropped 3 bases, with 9 bases sitting between them. CDR3 in amino acids: CASSLGHIDTGELFF. The CDR3 bases are TGCGCCAGCAGCTTGGGACACATAGACACCGGGGAGCTGTTTTTT.

This chain uses TRBV11-2 with TRBJ2-7; the D gene is possibly TRBD2 (5 bases). Germline lookup yields CDR1 SGHAT and CDR2 FQNNGV. This CDR3 region has 12 residues. Trimming left V 5 bases short and J 7 bases short, with 12 bases between. CDR3 region: CASSNRTGEQYF. CDR3 in DNA: TGTGCCAGCAGCAATCGGACGGGAGAGCAGTACTTC.

The J gene is TRBJ2-1, the V gene TRBV12-3 or TRBV12-4, with TRBD1 as a possible D gene (6 bases). This CDR3 is built from 13 residues. V was clipped by 10 bases and J by 6 bases, with 16 bases between them. Here the CDR3 DNA reads TGTGCCACTACAGGGATTAGGGGCAATGAGCAGTTCTTC. Translating it yields CATTGIRGNEQFF.

The rearrangement links TRBV2 to TRBJ2-2; no clear D. V lost 6 bases and J lost 0, with 17 bases in between. Germline V gives CDR1 SNHLY, CDR2 FYNNEI. This CDR3 region has 17 residues. Here the CDR3 DNA reads TGTGCCAGCAGGTATACCTTTAGACTGGCGAACACCGGGGAGCTGTTTTTT. It translates to CASRYTFRLANTGELFF.